This entry lists 31 T cell receptor beta chains sequenced from one sample in a study of cytomegalovirus exposure and HLA in healthy donors. PCR employed 60 Vbeta and 13 Jbeta primers. Data came from immunoSEQ multiplex PCR; TCRdb stores just in-frame clones and leaves some out. The table records roughly 150,000 clones, roughly 84% of them present only once. Sequencing was done on a sample of PBMCs. Receptors originate from a boy younger than 10 in good health and CMV-seronegative.

Regarding this clone: The sample contains more than one DNA sequence encoding this CDR3. J is TRBJ1-2 and V is TRBV5-1; 8 positions agree with TRBD1. The CDR3 consists of 14 residues. The germline CDR1 and CDR2 sequences are SGHRS and YFSETQ. V was pared by 4 bases and J by 2 bases, with 4 bases of the junction left unmatched. This CDR3 reads CASSPGTGNYGYTF. CDR3 DNA sequence: TGCGCCAGCAGCCCCGGGACAGGCAACTATGGCTACACCTTC.

The table lists this clone with a count of one. The rearrangement joins TRBV4-1 to TRBJ2-3; D gene unclear. V was pared by 0 bases and J by 5 bases, with 12 bases between. The CDR3 sequence is 15 residues long. CDR1 is MGHRA and CDR2 is YSYEKL in the germline V gene. Here the CDR3 DNA reads TGCGCCAGCAGCCAAGATATGTGGGCCCAAGATACGCAGTATTTT. Its protein is CASSQDMWAQDTQYF.

This sequence joins TRBV7-2 and TRBJ2-3; D possibly corresponds to TRBD1 (6 bases). The ends were cut back, 5 bases at V and 8 bases at J, with 14 bases in the middle. The CDR3 covers 13 residues. Germline loops: CDR1 SGHTA, CDR2 FQGNSA. CDR3 sequence: CASSPLQGVTQYF. DNA for the CDR3: TGTGCCAGCAGCCCCCTACAGGGCGTTACGCAGTATTTT.

In regard to this clone: Germline and junction disagree at one end, which may indicate a read error. The chain couples TRBV7-8 to TRBJ2-1, with D hard to call. The CDR3 contains 11 residues. Germline assignment: CDR1 SGHVS and CDR2 FQNEAQ. The CDR3 bases are TGTGCCAGCAGCTCCTTCAATGAGCAGTTCTTC. It codes for CASSSFNEQFF.

The V call is TRBV5-4, the J call TRBJ2-5, with 12 bases identical to TRBD2. The CDR3 is made up of 16 amino acids. The V segment lost 0 bases and the J segment 5 bases; nucleotides outside the gene matches: 5. Germline V gene data show CDR1 as SGHNT and CDR2 as YYREEE (reference sequence). The CDR3 nucleotides are TGTGCCAGCAGCTTGGGACTAGCGGGAGCGGGGGAGACCCAGTACTTC. Residues: CASSLGLAGAGETQYF. Looking up the rest from reference TRBV5-4 and TRBJ2-5 gives the full variable domain: ETGVTQSPTHLIKTRGQQVTLRCSSQSGHNTVSWYQQALGQGPQFIFQYYREEENGRGNFPPRFSGLQFPNYSSELNVNALELDDSALYLCASSLGLAGAGETQYFGPGTRLLVL.

This chain connects TRBV7-9 to TRBJ1-1; D unresolved. From germline, CDR1 is SEHNR and CDR2 FQNEAQ (reference sequence). This CDR3 has 15 residues. Trimming removed 1 base from V and 0 bases from J, with 9 bases in between. The CDR3, as DNA: TGTGCCAGCAGCTTAGGACGAACAGTGAACACTGAAGCTTTCTTT. Residues: CASSLGRTVNTEAFF.

V is TRBV7-2 and J is TRBJ1-6; D is possibly TRBD1 (5 bases). Germline V gene data show CDR1 as SGHTA and CDR2 as FQGNSA. The germline V and J ends were trimmed by 5 bases and 5 bases, with 13 bases remaining between them. The CDR3 spans 15 residues. CDR3 region: CASSPHLGDNSPLHF. The CDR3 DNA reads TGTGCCAGCAGCCCCCATCTAGGGGATAATTCACCCCTCCACTTT.

V gene TRBV6-1 combines with J gene TRBJ2-1; D may be TRBD2 (6 bases). Germline-derived CDR1 and CDR2 are MNHNS and SASEGT. The CDR3 has 15 residues. Trimming took 7 bases from V and 2 from J, leaving 15 bases between them. The CDR3 nucleotides are TGTGCCAGCAAGACGGAGGGCCCTCCCTACAATGAGCAGTTCTTC. Amino acids: CASKTEGPPYNEQFF.

This clone has a handful of counts. This sequence joins TRBV25-1 and TRBJ1-1; weak D call: TRBD1 (6 bases). This CDR3 region has 14 residues. The V and J ends lost 3 bases and 5 bases respectively, with 13 bases between them. Germline CDR1 is MGHDK and CDR2 is SYGVNS. The CDR3 nucleotides read TGTGCCAGCAGTGACGGGGGGGCCTGGACTGAAGCTTTCTTT. Its translation is CASSDGGAWTEAFF.

The genes are TRBV19 and TRBJ1-2; D unresolved. Germline assignment: CDR1 LNHDA and CDR2 SQIVND (reference sequence). This CDR3 comprises 15 residues. V was shortened by 1 base and J by 2 bases, with 11 bases between the two germline ends. The chain's CDR3 is CASSIAPSSNYGYTF. DNA for the CDR3: TGTGCCAGTAGTATAGCTCCGAGTTCAAACTATGGCTACACCTTC. Using reference TRBV19 and TRBJ1-2 for the parts outside the CDR3, the full variable domain is DGGITQSPKYLFRKEGQNVTLSCEQNLNHDAMYWYRQDPGQGLRLIYYSQIVNDFQKGDIAEGYSVSREKKESFPLTVTSAQKNPTAFYLCASSIAPSSNYGYTFGSGTRLTVV.

V gene TRBV6-6 combines with J gene TRBJ1-1; no clear D. This CDR3 has 13 amino acids. The germline CDR1 and CDR2 sequences are MNHNY and SVGAGI (reference sequence). V lost 6 bases to trimming and J lost 0 bases, with 8 bases between them. Here the CDR3 DNA reads TGTGCCAGCAGGGTCAGGTTGAACACTGAAGCTTTCTTT. Its translation: CASRVRLNTEAFF.

The rearrangement joins TRBV6-5 to TRBJ2-7; 8 nucleotides align to TRBD2. The CDR3 length is 15 residues. Germline V gene lookup returns CDR1 MNHEY and CDR2 SVGAGI. V lost 0 bases, J lost 3 bases, and 4 bases stayed unmatched. The CDR3 sequence is CASSYSASGYYEQYV. CDR3 nucleotides: TGTGCCAGCAGTTACTCGGCTAGCGGGTACTACGAGCAGTACGTC.

The chain combines TRBV4-1 with TRBJ2-5, with 8 bases matching TRBD2. The J call may not be correct, given that the DNA end is closer to TRBJ2-7. Germline lookup yields CDR1 MGHRA and CDR2 YSYEKL. This CDR3 is built from 16 residues. This CDR3 reads CASSQTSTSAHREQYF. CDR3 nucleotide sequence: TGCGCCAGCAGCCAAACCTCGACTAGCGCCCACCGCGAGCAGTACTTC.

The chain links TRBV27 to TRBJ2-1; 11 positions agree with TRBD1. V was clipped by 7 bases and J by 0 bases; unmatched bases: 14. Germline V gene sequence: CDR1 MNHEY, CDR2 SMNVEV (reference sequence). This CDR3 contains 19 residues. The CDR3 sequence: CASTISGTGGPSSYNEQFF. The DNA of the CDR3 is TGTGCCAGCACTATAAGTGGGACAGGGGGACCGAGCTCCTACAATGAGCAGTTCTTC.

This clone was detected once. The CDR3: CAYQGGVMGSQAFF. CDR3 nucleotide sequence: TGTGCCTACCAGGGAGGGGTGATGGGTTCCCAAGCTTTCTTT. The rearrangement joins TRBV30 to TRBJ1-1; D might be TRBD1 (5 bases). The CDR3 runs to 14 residues. V shed 7 bases and J shed 9 bases, with 24 bases lying between them. Per germline, CDR1 GTSNPN and CDR2 SVGIG (reference sequence). Based on the CDR3 plus reference TRBV30 and TRBJ1-1, the full variable domain is SQTIHQWPATLVQPVGSPLSLECTVEGTSNPNLYWYRQAAGRGLQLLFYSVGIGQISSEVPQNLSASRPQDRQFILSSKKLLLSDSGFYLCAYQGGVMGSQAFFGQGTRLTVV.

The V and J genes are TRBV6-6 and TRBJ2-3; perhaps TRBD1 as D (6 bases). Germline-derived CDR1 and CDR2 are MNHNY and SVGAGI (reference sequence). V was trimmed by 6 bases and J by 2 bases, leaving 15 bases between them. CDR3 length: 15 residues. The DNA for the CDR3 is TGTGCCAGCAGGCCCCGACAGGCCCTCACAGATACGCAGTATTTT. As protein: CASRPRQALTDTQYF.

V gene TRBV5-1 combines with J gene TRBJ2-3; unclear D gene. The length of the CDR3 is 14 residues. Trimming shortened V by 0 bases and J by 6 bases, and 11 bases separated the two germline ends. In germline, CDR1 is SGHRS, CDR2 YFSETQ. The CDR3 coding sequence is TGCGCCAGCAGCTTGGTTTCCTTGGCCGATACGCAGTATTTT. Its protein is CASSLVSLADTQYF.

The genes are TRBV2 and TRBJ1-5, with 7 bases matching TRBD1. Germline loops: CDR1 SNHLY, CDR2 FYNNEI. Trimming at V came to 6 bases and at J to 7 bases, leaving 9 bases not matched to a gene. The CDR3 extends over 14 amino acids. The CDR3 spells CASRDRRKEQPQHF. The CDR3 coding sequence is TGTGCCAGCAGGGACAGGAGAAAGGAACAGCCCCAGCATTTT. Filled out from reference TRBV2 and TRBJ1-5, the complete variable domain reads EPEVTQTPSHQVTQMGQEVILRCVPISNHLYFYWYRQILGQKVEFLVSFYNNEISEKSEIFDDQFSVERPDGSNFTLKIRSTKLEDSAMYFCASRDRRKEQPQHFGDGTRLSIL.

The chain employs TRBV5-6 and TRBJ2-3, with 10 bases that match TRBD2. With V trimmed by 7 bases and J by 0 bases, 11 bases remained unmatched. The CDR3 has 17 amino acids. Germline-derived CDR1 and CDR2 are SGHDT and YYEEEE. This CDR3 is CASGIAGGLLSTDTQYF. The CDR3, as DNA: TGTGCCAGCGGAATAGCGGGGGGCCTCCTTAGCACAGATACGCAGTATTTT.

The rearrangement uses TRBV25-1 and TRBJ1-1, with 8 bases fitting TRBD1. Germline trimming cut 6 bases from V and 1 base from J; bases unmatched to any gene: 4. Per germline, CDR1 MGHDK and CDR2 SYGVNS. CDR3 length equals 14 residues. The CDR3: CASSPQGGNTEAFF. The DNA of the CDR3 is TGTGCCAGCAGCCCACAGGGGGGGAACACTGAAGCTTTCTTT.

This chain links TRBV30 with TRBJ1-2; 8 bases are shared with TRBD1. The CDR3 consists of 11 residues. Trimming took 8 bases from V and 5 from J; bases not matched to a gene: 4. Germline assignment: CDR1 GTSNPN and CDR2 SVGIG (reference sequence). The CDR3 is CAGDRLYGYTF. CDR3 DNA sequence: TGTGCCGGGGACAGGCTATATGGCTACACCTTC.

CDR3 sequence reads: CSAGRDSSYNEQFF. The CDR3 DNA is TGCAGCGCCGGACGGGACTCTTCCTACAATGAGCAGTTCTTC. This chain links TRBV29-1 with TRBJ2-1; D perhaps matches TRBD2 (6 bases). Trimming pared 7 bases from V and 1 base from J, leaving 14 bases between. The CDR3 totals 14 residues. Germline loops: CDR1 SQVTM, CDR2 ANQGSEA.

The rearrangement joins TRBV25-1 to TRBJ1-2, with D unresolved. The CDR3 runs 14 residues. Germline loops: CDR1 MGHDK, CDR2 SYGVNS. The V end was cut by 1 base, the J end by 7 bases, with 13 bases between. CDR3 amino acids: CASSESGRTGGYTF. CDR3 nucleotide sequence: TGTGCCAGCAGTGAATCTGGCCGGACTGGTGGCTACACCTTC.

V is TRBV28 and J is TRBJ1-1, with D maybe TRBD1 (6 bases). The CDR3 runs to 14 residues. In germline, CDR1 is MDHEN, CDR2 SYDVKM. V was pared by 6 bases and J by 5 bases, with 16 bases between. The CDR3 is CASSRGGPLTEAFF. The CDR3 nucleotides read TGTGCCAGCAGCCGTGGGGGCCCCCTAACTGAAGCTTTCTTT.

This clone was seen more than once but under ten times. The rearrangement joins TRBV6-1 to TRBJ2-7; D not certain. The CDR3 length is 12 residues. CDR1 MNHNS and CDR2 SASEGT come from the germline V gene. V was clipped by 1 base and J by 6 bases, with 7 bases between them. The CDR3 reads CASSEVVSEQYF. CDR3 nucleotides: TGTGCCAGCAGTGAAGTTGTCTCCGAGCAGTACTTC.

The chain combines TRBV2 with TRBJ1-2; tentative D call: TRBD1 (6 bases). The CDR3 is 14 residues long. The germline gives CDR1 SNHLY, CDR2 FYNNEI. Trimming stripped 5 bases from V and 1 base from J, with 11 bases between. CDR3 in amino acids: CASSLGGFNYGYTF. CDR3 bases: TGTGCCAGCAGTCTAGGGGGATTTAACTATGGCTACACCTTC.

This clone was counted between two and nine times. The chain carries TRBV5-1 and TRBJ2-5, with TRBD1 matching over 12 bases. V lost 1 base, J lost 5 bases, and 6 bases stayed unmatched. CDR1 is SGHRS, CDR2 YFSETQ, per germline. The length of the CDR3 is 16 residues. DNA of the CDR3: TGCGCCAGCAGCTTGCACCCCGGGACAGGGGGCGAGACCCAGTACTTC. This gives the protein CASSLHPGTGGETQYF.

The chain carries TRBV12-5 and TRBJ1-1, with 7 nucleotides matching TRBD1. With 11 bases clipped from V and 2 bases from J, the junction kept 14 bases outside the gene matches. CDR1 LGHNT and CDR2 FRNRAP come from the germline V gene. CDR3 length equals 15 residues. This chain's CDR3 is CAADRQGAINTEAFF. DNA for the CDR3: TGTGCTGCTGACCGACAGGGCGCAATAAACACTGAAGCTTTCTTT.

CDR3 residues: CASSRDIQQVQPQHF. The DNA for the CDR3 is TGCGCCAGCAGCCGAGACATCCAACAGGTGCAGCCCCAGCATTTT. The V call is TRBV4-3, the J call TRBJ1-5; D may be TRBD1 (5 bases). CDR3 length: 15 amino acids. V lost 4 bases to trimming and J lost 7 bases, with 17 bases between them. Germline V gene sequence: CDR1 LGHNA, CDR2 YSLEER.

This chain connects TRBV5-6 to TRBJ1-1; no firm D call. This CDR3 region has 13 residues. Germline CDR1 is SGHDT and CDR2 is YYEEEE. Between the trimmed V and J ends, which lost 4 bases and 6 bases, there was a span of 13 bases. The CDR3 DNA is TGTGCCAGCAGCCCGGGAAGGCGGGCTGAAGCTTTCTTT. Amino acids: CASSPGRRAEAFF. Supplemented by reference TRBV5-6 and TRBJ1-1, the full variable domain reads DAGVTQSPTHLIKTRGQQVTLRCSPKSGHDTVSWYQQALGQGPQFIFQYYEEEERQRGNFPDRFSGHQFPNYSSELNVNALLLGDSALYLCASSPGRRAEAFFGQGTRLTVV.

The rearrangement uses TRBV7-2 and TRBJ2-2; D is possibly TRBD2 (6 bases). This CDR3 comprises 15 residues. Trimming cost V 1 base and J 2 bases, with 8 bases left between them. In germline, CDR1 is SGHTA, CDR2 FQGNSA. CDR3 in amino acids: CASSLVAVNTGELFF. The CDR3 bases are TGTGCCAGCAGCTTAGTAGCGGTAAACACCGGGGAGCTGTTTTTT.